The rows below give T cell receptor beta chains drawn from one sample of a study of identical twins. TCRdb reprocessed the 5' RACE reads via MiXCR and lists one record per CDR3 protein. The repertoire holds about 240,000 distinct CDR3 sequences, with about 12% as singletons. These data were likewise used in another study, on yellow fever vaccine responses in identical twins.

The sequencing input was memory (CD45RO+) T cells sorted from blood. The receptors originated from a woman between 18 and 30 years old in good health. The CDR3 runs from the conserved cysteine through the conserved F or W. D genes are given only for firm matches. Rows may omit the clone size; those that give it use once, few, many or a size class.

V,J,size,D,CDR3,DNA
TRBV6-4,TRBJ2-6,-,-,CASSADHSGANVLTF,TGTGCCAGCAGTGCCGATCACTCTGGGGCCAACGTCCTGACTTTC
TRBV7-8,TRBJ1-3,-,-,CASSLQESSSGNTIYF,TGTGCCAGCAGCCTACAGGAATCGAGCTCTGGAAACACCATATATTTT
TRBV20-1,TRBJ2-2,-,TRBD2,CSASHGGGSGELFF,TGCAGTGCTAGCCACGGGGGGGGTAGCGGGGAGCTGTTTTTT
TRBV3-1,TRBJ2-5,-,-,CASSQGPQIQETQYF,TGTGCCAGCAGCCAAGGACCGCAGATCCAAGAGACCCAGTACTTC
TRBV11-1,TRBJ2-1,-,-,CASSPSGGGTFSSYNEQFF,TGTGCCAGCAGTCCGTCTGGAGGGGGTACTTTTAGCTCCTACAATGAGCAGTTCTTC
TRBV4-1,TRBJ2-7,many,-,CASSQVFGGPYEQYF,TGCGCCAGCAGCCAAGTCTTCGGAGGTCCGTACGAGCAGTACTTC
TRBV7-2,TRBJ2-3,-,-,CASSLGGKKSIDTQYF,TGTGCCAGCAGCTTAGGAGGGAAGAAGAGTATAGATACGCAGTATTTT
TRBV19,TRBJ2-7,-,-,CASNRGPGMYEQYF,TGTGCCAGTAATAGAGGCCCAGGGATGTACGAGCAGTACTTC
TRBV2,TRBJ2-1,-,TRBD1,CASSAPGQSYNEQFF,TGTGCCAGCAGTGCCCCGGGACAGAGCTACAATGAGCAGTTCTTC
TRBV20-1,TRBJ2-1,many,TRBD1,CSARGLGTDSYNEQFF,TGCAGTGCTAGAGGCCTCGGGACAGACTCCTACAATGAGCAGTTCTTC
TRBV6-5,TRBJ1-2,many,-,CASSYSYASNYGYTF,TGTGCCAGCAGTTACTCTTATGCCAGTAACTATGGCTACACCTTC
TRBV9,TRBJ2-3,few,TRBD2,CASRASGRNTDTQYF,TGTGCCAGCAGGGCTAGCGGGAGGAACACAGATACGCAGTATTTT
TRBV28,TRBJ2-1,few,-,CASSLEGTPNTMKRFF,TGTGCCAGCAGCCTAGAGGGGACTCCTAATACAATGAAACGGTTCTTC
TRBV6-4,TRBJ2-2,-,-,CASSDLSTGELFF,TGTGCCAGCAGTGACTTGAGCACCGGGGAGCTGTTTTTT
TRBV12-3/TRBV12-4,TRBJ2-1,many,-,CASSLRWSSYNEQFF,TGTGCCAGCAGTCTAAGGTGGAGCTCCTACAATGAGCAGTTCTTC
TRBV4-2,TRBJ2-5,-,TRBD2,CASSKDSPGGGQETQYF,TGTGCCAGCAGCAAAGATTCCCCGGGGGGGGGCCAAGAGACCCAGTACTTC
TRBV6-1,TRBJ2-6,-,TRBD1,CASGTGGSGANVLTF,TGTGCCAGCGGGACAGGGGGCTCCGGGGCCAACGTCCTGACTTTC
TRBV11-2,TRBJ1-3,many,TRBD1,CASSQWGQAGNTIYF,TGTGCCAGCAGCCAGTGGGGACAGGCTGGAAACACCATATATTTT
TRBV20-1,TRBJ2-7,few,-,CSARDLAFSYEQYF,TGCAGTGCTAGAGATCTGGCCTTTTCCTACGAGCAGTACTTC
TRBV4-2,TRBJ2-2,-,-,CASSQDLSYWDRTGELFF,TGTGCCAGCAGCCAAGATCTATCCTACTGGGACCGCACCGGGGAGCTGTTTTTT
TRBV20-1,TRBJ2-7,-,TRBD2,CSARDPGLAGDSYEQYF,TGCAGTGCTAGAGATCCCGGACTAGCGGGGGACTCATACGAGCAGTACTTC
TRBV5-1,TRBJ1-6,few,TRBD1,CASSLWGTGESPLHF,TGCGCCAGCAGCTTGTGGGGGACAGGGGAGTCACCCCTCCACTTT
TRBV4-1,TRBJ2-3,few,-,CASSQDLGDADTQYF,TGCGCCAGCAGCCAAGATTTGGGTGACGCAGATACGCAGTATTTT
TRBV6-4,TRBJ2-3,many,-,CASSDSKDSTDTQYF,TGTGCCAGCAGTGACTCGAAGGACAGCACAGATACGCAGTATTTT
TRBV7-8,TRBJ2-1,-,-,CASGRTNNEQFF,TGTGCCAGCGGACGGACTAACAATGAGCAGTTCTTC
TRBV29-1,TRBJ2-7,many,TRBD2,CSAGGTSASSYEQYF,TGCAGCGCCGGTGGGACTAGCGCGAGCTCCTACGAGCAGTACTTC
TRBV2,TRBJ2-6,-,-,CASSRQREPGTSGANVLTF,TGTGCCAGCAGTCGACAGAGGGAGCCAGGGACCTCTGGGGCCAACGTCCTGACTTTC
TRBV5-6,TRBJ2-1,many,TRBD1,CASSYGSRGPYNEQFF,TGTGCCAGCAGCTATGGTAGCAGGGGGCCCTACAATGAGCAGTTCTTC
TRBV20-1,TRBJ2-3,few,-,CSAYITTDTQYF,TGCAGTGCCTACATTACCACAGATACGCAGTATTTT
TRBV28,TRBJ2-1,-,-,CASSLPGLEQFF,TGTGCCAGCAGTTTACCCGGACTTGAGCAGTTCTTC
TRBV2,TRBJ1-5,-,-,CASTGEVDHQPQHF,TGTGCCAGCACCGGAGAGGTTGATCATCAGCCCCAGCATTTT
TRBV7-2,TRBJ2-7,-,-,CASSPSSFAYEQYF,TGTGCCAGCAGCCCCAGCAGCTTTGCCTACGAGCAGTACTTC
TRBV7-2,TRBJ2-4,-,-,CASSLGRAGTYF,TGTGCCAGCAGCTTAGGCCGTGCGGGGACGTACTTC
TRBV20-1,TRBJ2-1,few,TRBD2,CSAKGTSGYNEQFF,TGCAGTGCTAAAGGGACTAGCGGTTACAATGAGCAGTTCTTC
TRBV20-1,TRBJ2-1,-,-,CSATWRKNSYNEQFF,TGCAGTGCTACGTGGCGGAAAAACTCCTACAATGAGCAGTTCTTC
TRBV29-1,TRBJ2-7,-,TRBD1,CSVAQGDEQYF,TGCAGCGTTGCACAGGGGGACGAGCAGTACTTC
TRBV5-1,TRBJ2-1,-,-,CASSLYSAGEQFF,TGCGCCAGCAGCTTATACTCTGCTGGTGAGCAGTTCTTC
TRBV5-1,TRBJ2-3,many,TRBD1,CASSLGDSLTDTQYF,TGCGCCAGCAGCTTGGGGGACAGCCTCACAGATACGCAGTATTTT
TRBV5-1,TRBJ2-7,-,-,CASKYQDKYEQYF,TGCGCCAGCAAATACCAGGACAAGTACGAGCAGTACTTC
TRBV20-1,TRBJ2-1,-,TRBD2,CSAGGGVAYNEQFF,TGCAGTGCTGGCGGGGGGGTCGCCTACAATGAGCAGTTCTTC
TRBV5-5,TRBJ1-5,many,-,CASSLGRNPNQPQHF,TGTGCCAGCAGCTTGGGCAGGAACCCCAATCAGCCCCAGCATTTT
TRBV2,TRBJ2-1,-,-,CATLAALTYNEQFF,TGTGCCACGTTGGCTGCATTGACCTACAATGAGCAGTTCTTC
TRBV7-9,TRBJ2-5,many,-,CASSLALVETQYF,TGTGCCAGCAGCTTAGCTCTGGTGGAGACCCAGTACTTC
TRBV6-1,TRBJ2-7,-,-,CASSFKTDAYEQYF,TGTGCCAGCAGCTTTAAAACGGACGCCTACGAGCAGTACTTC
TRBV6-5,TRBJ2-5,few,TRBD2,CASSYSDIGASGSVTQYF,TGTGCCAGCAGTTACTCGGATATTGGGGCTAGCGGGTCTGTGACCCAGTACTTC
TRBV4-3,TRBJ2-1,many,TRBD2,CASSQETGTSEGNEQFF,TGCGCCAGCAGCCAAGAGACCGGGACTAGCGAGGGCAATGAGCAGTTCTTC
TRBV6-5,TRBJ2-2,many,-,CASSYPLTGELFF,TGTGCCAGCAGTTACCCCCTGACCGGGGAGCTGTTTTTT
TRBV20-1,TRBJ2-1,-,-,CSASGKSDEQFF,TGCAGTGCTAGCGGGAAAAGTGATGAGCAGTTCTTC
TRBV20-1,TRBJ2-5,-,TRBD2,CSAQDLAGGPGETQYF,TGCAGTGCACAGGATCTAGCGGGGGGCCCGGGGGAGACCCAGTACTTC